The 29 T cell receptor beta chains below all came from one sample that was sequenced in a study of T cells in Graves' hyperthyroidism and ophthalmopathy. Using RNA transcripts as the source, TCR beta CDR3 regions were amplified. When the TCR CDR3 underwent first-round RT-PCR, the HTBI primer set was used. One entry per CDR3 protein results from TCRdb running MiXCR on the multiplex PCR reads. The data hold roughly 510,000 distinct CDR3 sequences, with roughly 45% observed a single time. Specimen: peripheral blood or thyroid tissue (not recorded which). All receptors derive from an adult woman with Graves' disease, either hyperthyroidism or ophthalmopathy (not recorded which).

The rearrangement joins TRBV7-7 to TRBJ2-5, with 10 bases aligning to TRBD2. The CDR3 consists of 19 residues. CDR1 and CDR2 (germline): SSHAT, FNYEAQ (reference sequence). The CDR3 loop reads CASGPHWLAGDTSWETQYF. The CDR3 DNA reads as TGTGCTAGCGGCCCCCACTGGCTAGCGGGAGACACGTCCTGGGAGACCCAGTACTTC.

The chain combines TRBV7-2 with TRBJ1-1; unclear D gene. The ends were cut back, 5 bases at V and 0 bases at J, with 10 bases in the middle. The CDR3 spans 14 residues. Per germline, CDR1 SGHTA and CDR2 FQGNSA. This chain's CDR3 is CASSRDTLNTEAFF. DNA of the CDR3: TGTGCCAGCAGCCGAGACACCTTGAACACTGAAGCTTTCTTT.

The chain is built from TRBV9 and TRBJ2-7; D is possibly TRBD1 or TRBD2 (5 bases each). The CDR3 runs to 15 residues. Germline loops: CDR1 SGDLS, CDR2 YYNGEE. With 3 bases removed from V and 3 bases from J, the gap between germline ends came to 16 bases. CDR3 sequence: CASSGGNRSIYEQYF. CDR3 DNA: TGTGCCAGCAGCGGGGGGAACCGATCCATCTACGAGCAGTACTTC. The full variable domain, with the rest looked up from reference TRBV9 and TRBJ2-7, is DSGVTQTPKHLITATGQRVTLRCSPRSGDLSVYWYQQSLDQGLQFLIQYYNGEERAKGNILERFSAQQFPDLHSELNLSSLELGDSALYFCASSGGNRSIYEQYFGPGTRLTVT.

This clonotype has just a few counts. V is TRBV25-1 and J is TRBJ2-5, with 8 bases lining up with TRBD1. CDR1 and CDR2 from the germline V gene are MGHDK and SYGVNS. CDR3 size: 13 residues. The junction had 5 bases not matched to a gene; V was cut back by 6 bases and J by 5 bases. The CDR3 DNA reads TGTGCCAGCAGGGGACAGGTGAGGGAGACCCAGTACTTC. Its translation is CASRGQVRETQYF.

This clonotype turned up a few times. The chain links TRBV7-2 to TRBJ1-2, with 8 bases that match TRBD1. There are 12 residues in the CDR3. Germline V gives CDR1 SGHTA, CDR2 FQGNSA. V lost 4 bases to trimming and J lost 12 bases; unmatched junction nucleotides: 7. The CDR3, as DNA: TGTGCCAGCAGCTACCTCCTGGGACAGGACACCTTC. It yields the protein CASSYLLGQDTF.

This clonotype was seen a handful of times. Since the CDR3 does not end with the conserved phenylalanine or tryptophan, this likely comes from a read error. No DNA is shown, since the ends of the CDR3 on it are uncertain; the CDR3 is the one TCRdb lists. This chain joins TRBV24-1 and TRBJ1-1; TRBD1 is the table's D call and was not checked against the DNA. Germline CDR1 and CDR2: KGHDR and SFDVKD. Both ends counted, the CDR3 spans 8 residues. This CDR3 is CATSDSGR.

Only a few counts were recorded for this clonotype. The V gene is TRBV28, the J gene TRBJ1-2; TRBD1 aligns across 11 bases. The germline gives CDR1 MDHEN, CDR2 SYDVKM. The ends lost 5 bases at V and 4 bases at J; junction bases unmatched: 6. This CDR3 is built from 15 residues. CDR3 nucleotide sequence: TGTGCCAGCAGTCGCGGACAGGGGGCAAGCTATGGCTACACCTTC. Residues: CASSRGQGASYGYTF.

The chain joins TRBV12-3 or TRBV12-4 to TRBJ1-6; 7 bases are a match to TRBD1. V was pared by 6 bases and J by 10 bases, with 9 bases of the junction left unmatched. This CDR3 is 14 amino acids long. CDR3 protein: CASRTQGSGSPLHF. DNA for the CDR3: TGTGCCAGCAGAACACAGGGGTCTGGATCACCCCTCCACTTT.

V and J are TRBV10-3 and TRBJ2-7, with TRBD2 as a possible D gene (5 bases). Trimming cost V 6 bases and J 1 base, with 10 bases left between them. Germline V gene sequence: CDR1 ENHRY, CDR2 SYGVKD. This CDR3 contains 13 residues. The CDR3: CAIRGDPSYEQYF. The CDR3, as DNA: TGTGCCATCAGGGGAGATCCGTCCTACGAGCAGTACTTC.

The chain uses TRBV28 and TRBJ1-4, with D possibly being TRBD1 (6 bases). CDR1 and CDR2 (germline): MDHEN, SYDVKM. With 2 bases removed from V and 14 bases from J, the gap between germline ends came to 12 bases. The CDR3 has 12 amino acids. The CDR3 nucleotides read TGTGCCAGCAGTTTAATTGGGGGACATCTGTTTTTT. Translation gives CASSLIGGHLFF.

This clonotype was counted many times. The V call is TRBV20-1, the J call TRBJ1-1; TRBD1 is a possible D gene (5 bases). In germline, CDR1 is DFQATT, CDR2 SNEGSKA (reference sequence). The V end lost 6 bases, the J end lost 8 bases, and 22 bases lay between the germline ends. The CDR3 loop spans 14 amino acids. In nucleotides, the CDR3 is TGCAGTGCCACCCCGGGGCTACAAAAGGGGGAAGCTTTCTTT. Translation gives CSATPGLQKGEAFF.

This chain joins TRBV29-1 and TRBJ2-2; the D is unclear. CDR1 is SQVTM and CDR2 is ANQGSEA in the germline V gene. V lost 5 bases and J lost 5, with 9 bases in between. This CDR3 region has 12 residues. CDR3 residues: CSVRDKTGELFF. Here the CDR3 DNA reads TGCAGCGTTAGGGATAAGACCGGGGAGCTGTTTTTT.

This CDR3 is CSARDGEDTEAFF. The CDR3 nucleotides are TGCAGTGCTAGAGATGGAGAGGACACTGAAGCTTTCTTT. J is TRBJ1-1 and V is TRBV20-1; D call uncertain. Trimming stripped 0 bases from V and 3 bases from J, with 8 bases between. Per the germline V gene, CDR1 is DFQATT and CDR2 is SNEGSKA (reference sequence). This CDR3 region has 13 residues.

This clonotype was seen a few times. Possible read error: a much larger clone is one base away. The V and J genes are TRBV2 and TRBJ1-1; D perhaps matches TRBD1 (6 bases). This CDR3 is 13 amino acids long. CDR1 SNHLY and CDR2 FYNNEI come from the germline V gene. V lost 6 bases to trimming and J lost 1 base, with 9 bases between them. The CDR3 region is CASRPGQNTEAFF. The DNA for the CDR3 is TGTGCCAGCAGGCCGGGACAGAACACTGAAGCTTTCTTT.

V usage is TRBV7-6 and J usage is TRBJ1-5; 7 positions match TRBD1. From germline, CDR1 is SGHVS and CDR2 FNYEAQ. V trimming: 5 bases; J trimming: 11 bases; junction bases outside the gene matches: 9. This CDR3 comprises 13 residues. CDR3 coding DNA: TGTGCCAGCAGCCGCCCAGGGACAGAGACCCAGCATTTT. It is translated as CASSRPGTETQHF.

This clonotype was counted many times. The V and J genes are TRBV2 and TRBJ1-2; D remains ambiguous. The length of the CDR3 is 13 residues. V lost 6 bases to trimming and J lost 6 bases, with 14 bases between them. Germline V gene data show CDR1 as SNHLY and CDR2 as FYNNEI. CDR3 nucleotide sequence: TGTGCCAGCAGATCTGACACGATTAATGGCTACACCTTC. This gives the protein CASRSDTINGYTF.

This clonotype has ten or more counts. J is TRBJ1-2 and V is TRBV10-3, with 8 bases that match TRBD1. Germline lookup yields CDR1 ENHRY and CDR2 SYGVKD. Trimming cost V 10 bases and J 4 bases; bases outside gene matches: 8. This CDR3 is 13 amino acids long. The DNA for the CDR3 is TGTGCCACCGGGAAAACAGGGGGCTATGGCTACACCTTC. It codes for CATGKTGGYGYTF.

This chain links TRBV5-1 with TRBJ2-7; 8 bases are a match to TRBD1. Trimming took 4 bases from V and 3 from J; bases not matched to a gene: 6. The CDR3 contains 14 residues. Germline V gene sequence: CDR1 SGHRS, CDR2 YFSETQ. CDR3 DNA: TGCGCCAGCAGCCCGACACAGGGGGTCTACGAGCAGTACTTC. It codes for CASSPTQGVYEQYF.

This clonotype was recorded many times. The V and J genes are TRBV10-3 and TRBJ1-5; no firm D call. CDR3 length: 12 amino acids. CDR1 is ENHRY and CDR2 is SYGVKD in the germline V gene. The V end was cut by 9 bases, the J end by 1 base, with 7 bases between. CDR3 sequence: CAIGGSNQPQHF. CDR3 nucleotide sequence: TGTGCCATTGGAGGGAGCAATCAGCCCCAGCATTTT.

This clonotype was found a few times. CDR3 residues: CASSDVNREETQYF. As DNA, the CDR3 is TGTGCCAGCAGTGACGTAAACAGGGAAGAGACCCAGTACTTC. This sequence joins TRBV2 and TRBJ2-5; a possible D gene is TRBD1 (6 bases). The germline V and J ends were trimmed by 3 bases and 3 bases, with 11 bases remaining between them. The CDR3 covers 14 residues. Germline V gives CDR1 SNHLY, CDR2 FYNNEI.

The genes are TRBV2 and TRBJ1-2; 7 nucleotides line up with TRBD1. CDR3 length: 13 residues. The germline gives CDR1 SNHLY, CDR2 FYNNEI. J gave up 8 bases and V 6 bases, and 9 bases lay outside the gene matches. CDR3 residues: CASRVLDRRGYTF. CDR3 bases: TGTGCCAGCAGGGTCCTGGACAGGAGAGGCTACACCTTC.

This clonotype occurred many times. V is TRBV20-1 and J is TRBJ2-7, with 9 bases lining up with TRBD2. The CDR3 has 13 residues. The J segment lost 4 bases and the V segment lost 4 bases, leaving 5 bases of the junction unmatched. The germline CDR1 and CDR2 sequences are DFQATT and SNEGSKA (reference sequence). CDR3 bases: TGCAGTGCTAATAGCGGGAGTCAGTACGAGCAGTACTTC. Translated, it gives CSANSGSQYEQYF.

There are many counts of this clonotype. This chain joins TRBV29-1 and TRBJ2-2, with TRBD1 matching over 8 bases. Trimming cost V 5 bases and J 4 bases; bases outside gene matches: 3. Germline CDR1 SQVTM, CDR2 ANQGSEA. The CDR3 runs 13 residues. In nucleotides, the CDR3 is TGCAGCGTTCGGACAGGGCGCACCGGGGAGCTGTTTTTT. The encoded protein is CSVRTGRTGELFF.

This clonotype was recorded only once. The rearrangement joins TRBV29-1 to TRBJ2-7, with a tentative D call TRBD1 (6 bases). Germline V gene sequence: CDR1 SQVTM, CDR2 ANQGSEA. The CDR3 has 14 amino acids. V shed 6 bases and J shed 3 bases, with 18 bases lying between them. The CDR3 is CSVITGSSSYEQYF. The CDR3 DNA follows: TGCAGCGTCATAACAGGGTCATCCAGCTACGAGCAGTACTTC.

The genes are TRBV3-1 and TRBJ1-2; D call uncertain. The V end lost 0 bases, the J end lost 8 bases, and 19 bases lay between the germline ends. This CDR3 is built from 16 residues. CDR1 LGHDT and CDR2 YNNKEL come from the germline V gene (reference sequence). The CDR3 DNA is TGTGCCAGCAGCCAAGAGGCTTCAAAGGACCTGGTAGGCTACACCTTC. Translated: CASSQEASKDLVGYTF. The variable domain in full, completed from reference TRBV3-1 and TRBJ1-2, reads DTAVSQTPKYLVTQMGNDKSIKCEQNLGHDTMYWYKQDSKKFLKIMFSYNNKELIINETVPNRFSPKSPDKAHLNLHINSLELGDSAVYFCASSQEASKDLVGYTFGSGTRLTVV.

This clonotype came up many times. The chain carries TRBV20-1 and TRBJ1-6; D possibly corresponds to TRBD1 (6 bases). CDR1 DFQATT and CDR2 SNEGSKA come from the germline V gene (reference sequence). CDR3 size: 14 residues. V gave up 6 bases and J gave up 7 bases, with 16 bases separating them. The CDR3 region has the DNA TGCAGTGCCTTGGCGACAGGAGGAAATTCACCCCTCCACTTT. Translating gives CSALATGGNSPLHF.

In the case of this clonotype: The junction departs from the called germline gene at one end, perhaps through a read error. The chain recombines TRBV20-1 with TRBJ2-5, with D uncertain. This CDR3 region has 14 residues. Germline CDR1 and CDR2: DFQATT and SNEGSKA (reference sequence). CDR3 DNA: TGCAGTGCTAGTACTCAGAGGTCCCAAGAGACCCCGTACTTC. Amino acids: CSASTQRSQETPYF.

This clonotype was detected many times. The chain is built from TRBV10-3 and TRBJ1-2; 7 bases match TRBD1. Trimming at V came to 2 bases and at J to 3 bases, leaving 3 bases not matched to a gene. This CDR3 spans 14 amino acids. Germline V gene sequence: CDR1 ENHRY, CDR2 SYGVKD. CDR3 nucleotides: TGTGCCATCAGTGAGCAGGGGGAACACTATGGCTACACCTTC. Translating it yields CAISEQGEHYGYTF.

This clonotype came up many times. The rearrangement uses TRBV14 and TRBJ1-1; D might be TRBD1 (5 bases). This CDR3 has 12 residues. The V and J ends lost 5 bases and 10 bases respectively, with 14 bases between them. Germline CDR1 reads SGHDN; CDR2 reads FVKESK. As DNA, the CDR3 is TGTGCCAGCAGCTTTAATCAAGGGGTAGCTTTCTTT. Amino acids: CASSFNQGVAFF.